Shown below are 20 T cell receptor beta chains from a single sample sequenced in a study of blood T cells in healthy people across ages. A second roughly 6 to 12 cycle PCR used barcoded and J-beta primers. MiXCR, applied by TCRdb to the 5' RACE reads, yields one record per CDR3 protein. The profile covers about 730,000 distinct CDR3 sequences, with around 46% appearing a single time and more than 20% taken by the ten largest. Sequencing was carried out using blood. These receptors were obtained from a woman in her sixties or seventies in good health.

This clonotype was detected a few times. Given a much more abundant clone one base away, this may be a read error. As DNA, the CDR3 is TGTGCCAGCAGTGTCTTTGGCGAAGAGACCCAGTACTTC. Protein: CASSVFGEETQYF. The chain carries TRBV12-3 or TRBV12-4 and TRBJ2-5; D is uncertain. Trimming shortened V by 5 bases and J by 3 bases, and 10 bases separated the two germline ends. This CDR3 is 13 amino acids long.

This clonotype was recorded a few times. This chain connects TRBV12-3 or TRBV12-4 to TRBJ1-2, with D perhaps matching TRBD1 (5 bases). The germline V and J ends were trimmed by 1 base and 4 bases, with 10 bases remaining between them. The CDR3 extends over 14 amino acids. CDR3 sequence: CASSLGPGIYGYTF. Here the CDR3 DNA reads TGTGCCAGCAGTTTAGGTCCAGGGATCTATGGCTACACCTTC.

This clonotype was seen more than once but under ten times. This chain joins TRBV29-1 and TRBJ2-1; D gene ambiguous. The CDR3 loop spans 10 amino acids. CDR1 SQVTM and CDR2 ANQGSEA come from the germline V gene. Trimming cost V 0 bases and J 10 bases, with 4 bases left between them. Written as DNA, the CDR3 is TGCAGCGTTGAAGAATCCGAGCAGTTCTTC. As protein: CSVEESEQFF.

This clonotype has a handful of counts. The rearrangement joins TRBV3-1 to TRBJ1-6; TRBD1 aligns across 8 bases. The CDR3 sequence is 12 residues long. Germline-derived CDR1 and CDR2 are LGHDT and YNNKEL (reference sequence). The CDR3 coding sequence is TGTGCGGCAGGGGGCGCGGGTTCACCCCTCCACTTT. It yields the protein CAAGGAGSPLHF.

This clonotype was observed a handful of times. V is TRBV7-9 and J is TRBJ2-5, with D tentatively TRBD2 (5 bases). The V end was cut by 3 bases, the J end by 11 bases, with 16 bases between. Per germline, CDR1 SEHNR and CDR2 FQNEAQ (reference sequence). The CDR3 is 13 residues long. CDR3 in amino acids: CASSFPGLTGQYF. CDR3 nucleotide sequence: TGTGCCAGCAGCTTCCCAGGACTCACTGGGCAGTACTTC.

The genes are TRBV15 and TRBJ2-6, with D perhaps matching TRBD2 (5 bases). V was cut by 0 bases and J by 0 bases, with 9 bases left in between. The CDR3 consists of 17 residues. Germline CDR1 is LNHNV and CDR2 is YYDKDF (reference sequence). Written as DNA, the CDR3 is TGTGCCACCAGCAGAGATAAGGGAGCCTCTGGGGCCAACGTCCTGACTTTC. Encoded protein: CATSRDKGASGANVLTF.

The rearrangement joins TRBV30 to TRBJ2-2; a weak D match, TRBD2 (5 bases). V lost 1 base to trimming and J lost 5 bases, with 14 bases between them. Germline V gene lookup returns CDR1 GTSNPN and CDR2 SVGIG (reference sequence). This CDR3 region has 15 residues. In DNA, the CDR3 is TGTGCCTGGAGTGCGCCTGTCCCGGGAACCGGGGAGCTGTTTTTT. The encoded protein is CAWSAPVPGTGELFF.

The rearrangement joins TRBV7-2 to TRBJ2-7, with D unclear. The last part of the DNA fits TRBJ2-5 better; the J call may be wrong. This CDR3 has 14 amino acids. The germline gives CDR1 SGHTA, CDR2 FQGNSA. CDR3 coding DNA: TGTGCCAGCAGCCCCCTTGCGAGTAGGGAGACCCAGTACTTC. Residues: CASSPLASRETQYF.

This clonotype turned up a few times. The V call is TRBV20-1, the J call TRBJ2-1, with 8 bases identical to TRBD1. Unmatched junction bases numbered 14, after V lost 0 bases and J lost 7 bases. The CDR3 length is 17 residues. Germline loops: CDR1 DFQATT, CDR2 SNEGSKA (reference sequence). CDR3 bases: TGCAGTGCTAGAGATGAAGAAGTTGGACAGGGAAGGAATGAGCAGTTCTTC. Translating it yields CSARDEEVGQGRNEQFF.

The DNA for the CDR3 is TGTGCCAGCAGCCTTAGCGGGAGAGGGGCAGATACGCAGTATTTT. This gives the protein CASSLSGRGADTQYF. The chain uses TRBV7-2 and TRBJ2-3; TRBD2 matches 9 bases. V shed 5 bases, J shed 4 bases, and the junction held 7 bases outside the gene matches. The CDR3 is made up of 15 amino acids. Germline V CDR1 and CDR2: SGHTA, FQGNSA.

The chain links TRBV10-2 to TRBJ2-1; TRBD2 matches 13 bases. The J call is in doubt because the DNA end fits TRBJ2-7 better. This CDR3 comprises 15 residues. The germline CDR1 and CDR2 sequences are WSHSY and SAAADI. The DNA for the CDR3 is TGCGCCAGCGGTCGGGGACTAGCGGGGAACAATGAGCAGTACTTC. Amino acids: CASGRGLAGNNEQYF.

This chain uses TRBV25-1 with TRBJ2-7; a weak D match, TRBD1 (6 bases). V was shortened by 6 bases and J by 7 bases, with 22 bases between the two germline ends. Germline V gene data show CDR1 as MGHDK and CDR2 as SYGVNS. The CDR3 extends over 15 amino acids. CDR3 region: CASRPGDTASREQYF. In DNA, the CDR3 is TGTGCCAGCAGGCCCGGGGACACGGCGTCGAGGGAGCAGTACTTC.

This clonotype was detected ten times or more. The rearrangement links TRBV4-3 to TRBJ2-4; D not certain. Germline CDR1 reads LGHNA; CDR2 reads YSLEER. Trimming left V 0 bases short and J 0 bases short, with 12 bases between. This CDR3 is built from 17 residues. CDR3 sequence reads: CASSQDGNVLAKNIQYF. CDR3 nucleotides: TGCGCCAGCAGCCAAGATGGAAATGTTCTAGCCAAAAACATTCAGTACTTC.

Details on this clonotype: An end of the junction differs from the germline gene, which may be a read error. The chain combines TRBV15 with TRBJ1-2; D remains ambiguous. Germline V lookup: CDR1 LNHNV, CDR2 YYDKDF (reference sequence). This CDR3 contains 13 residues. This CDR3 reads CATSRGTGNGHTF. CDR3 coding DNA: TGTGCCACCAGCAGAGGAACGGGAAATGGCCACACCTTC.

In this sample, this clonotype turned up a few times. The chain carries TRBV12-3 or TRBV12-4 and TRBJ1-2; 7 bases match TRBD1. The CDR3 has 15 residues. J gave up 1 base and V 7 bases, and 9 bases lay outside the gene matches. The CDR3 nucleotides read TGTGCCAGCAACCTTGGGGCAGGGGGTAACTATGGCTACACCTTC. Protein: CASNLGAGGNYGYTF.

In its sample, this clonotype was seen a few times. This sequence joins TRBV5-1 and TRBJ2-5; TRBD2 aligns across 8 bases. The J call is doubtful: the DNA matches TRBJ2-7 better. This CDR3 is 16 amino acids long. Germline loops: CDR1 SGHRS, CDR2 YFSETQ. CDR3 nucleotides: TGCGCCAGCAGCCCGGCCGGGGGGGCTCAGGTTTACGAGCAGTACTTC. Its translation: CASSPAGGAQVYEQYF.

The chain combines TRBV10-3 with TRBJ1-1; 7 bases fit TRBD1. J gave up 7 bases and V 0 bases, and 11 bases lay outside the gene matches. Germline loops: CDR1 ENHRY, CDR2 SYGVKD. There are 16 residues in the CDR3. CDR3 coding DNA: TGTGCCATCAGTGAGTCGAAGGGGGCTGGCCAGGGTGAAGCTTTCTTT. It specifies CAISESKGAGQGEAFF.

This CDR3 reads CASSKGQGAAYEQYF. For the CDR3, the DNA is TGTGCCAGCAGCAAGGGACAGGGGGCAGCCTACGAGCAGTACTTC. The chain couples TRBV11-3 to TRBJ2-7; TRBD1 matches 12 bases. The junction had 4 bases not matched to a gene; V was cut back by 5 bases and J by 2 bases. The CDR3 runs to 15 residues. The germline CDR1 and CDR2 sequences are SGHNT and YENEEA. Complete variable domain (other parts from reference TRBV11-3 and TRBJ2-7): EAGVVQSPRYKIIEKKQPVAFWCNPISGHNTLYWYLQNLGQGPELLIRYENEEAVDDSQLPKDRFSAERLKGVDSTLKIQPAELGDSAVYLCASSKGQGAAYEQYFGPGTRLTVT.

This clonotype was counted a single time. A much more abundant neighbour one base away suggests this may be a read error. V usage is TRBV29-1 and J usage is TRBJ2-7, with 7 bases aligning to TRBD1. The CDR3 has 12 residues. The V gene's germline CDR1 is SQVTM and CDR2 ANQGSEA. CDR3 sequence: CGKNGTAYEQYF. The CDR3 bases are TGCGGGAAAAACGGGACAGCTTACGAGCAGTACTTC.

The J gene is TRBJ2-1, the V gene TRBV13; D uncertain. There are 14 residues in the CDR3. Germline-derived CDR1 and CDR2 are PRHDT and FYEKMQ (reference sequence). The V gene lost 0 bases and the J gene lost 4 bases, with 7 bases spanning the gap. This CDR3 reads CASSLGGDYNEQFF. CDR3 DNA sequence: TGTGCCAGCAGCTTAGGTGGGGATTACAATGAGCAGTTCTTC.